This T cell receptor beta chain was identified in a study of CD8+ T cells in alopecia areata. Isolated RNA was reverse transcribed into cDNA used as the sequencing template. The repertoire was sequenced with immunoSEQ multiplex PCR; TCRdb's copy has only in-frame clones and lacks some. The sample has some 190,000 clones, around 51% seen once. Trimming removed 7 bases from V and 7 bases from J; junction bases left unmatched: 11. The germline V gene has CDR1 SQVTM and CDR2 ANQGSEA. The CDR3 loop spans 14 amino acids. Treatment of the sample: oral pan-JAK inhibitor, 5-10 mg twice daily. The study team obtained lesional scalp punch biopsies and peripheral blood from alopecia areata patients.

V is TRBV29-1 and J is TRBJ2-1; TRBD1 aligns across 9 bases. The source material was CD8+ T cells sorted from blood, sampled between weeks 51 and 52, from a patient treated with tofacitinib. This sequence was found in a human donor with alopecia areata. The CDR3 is CSGDRDRVGNEQFF. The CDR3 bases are TGCAGCGGTGACCGGGACAGGGTGGGAAATGAGCAGTTCTTC.